One T cell receptor beta chain is described in this entry. CDR1 and CDR2 from the germline V gene are MNHEY and SVGAGI. The CDR3 sequence is 15 residues long. Trimming took 2 bases from V and 5 from J; bases not matched to a gene: 5. Assay used: immunoSEQ multiplex PCR; TCRdb lists only in-frame clones, some missing. The table has about 170,000 clones, 96% seen once. This sample is part of a study of cytomegalovirus exposure and HLA in healthy donors. This chain uses TRBV6-5 with TRBJ2-2, with 7 nucleotides matching TRBD1. Sequenced: PBMCs. This TCR was recovered from a woman in her late teens or twenties in good health and CMV-seronegative. In DNA form, the CDR3 reads TGTGCCAGCAGTTACGAGGCAGGGGGAACCGGGGAGCTGTTTTTT. Translation gives CASSYEAGGTGELFF.